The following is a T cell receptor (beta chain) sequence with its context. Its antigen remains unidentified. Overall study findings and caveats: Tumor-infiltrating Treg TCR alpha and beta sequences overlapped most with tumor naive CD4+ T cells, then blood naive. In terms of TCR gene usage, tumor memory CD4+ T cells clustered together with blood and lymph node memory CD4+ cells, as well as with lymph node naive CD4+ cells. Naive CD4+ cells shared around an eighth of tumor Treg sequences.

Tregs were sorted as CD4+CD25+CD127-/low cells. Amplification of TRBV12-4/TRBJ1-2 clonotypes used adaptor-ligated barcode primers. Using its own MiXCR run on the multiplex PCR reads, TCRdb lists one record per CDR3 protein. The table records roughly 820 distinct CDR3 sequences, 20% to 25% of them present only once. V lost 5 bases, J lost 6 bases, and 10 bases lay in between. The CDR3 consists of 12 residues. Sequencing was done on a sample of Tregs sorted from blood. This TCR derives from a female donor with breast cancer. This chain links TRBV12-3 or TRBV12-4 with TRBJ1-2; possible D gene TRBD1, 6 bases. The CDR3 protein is CASSPTGHGYTF. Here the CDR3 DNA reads TGTGCCAGCAGTCCGACAGGCCATGGCTACACCTTC.